Given below is one T cell receptor beta chain in context. What it binds is unknown. The data originate from a study of type 1 regulatory T cells. Study-level background: T-allo10 is a Tr1-enriched, alloantigen-specific CD4 T cell product made in vitro.

One entry per CDR3 protein results from TCRdb running MiXCR on the reads. The sample consists of fewer than 70,000 distinct CDR3 sequences, approximately 64% of them appearing once. In germline, CDR1 is MNHEY, CDR2 SVGEGT. V was trimmed by 8 bases and J by 2 bases, leaving 19 bases between them. The CDR3 runs to 15 residues. The receptor's source is a human donor in good health. The chain links TRBV6-2 or TRBV6-3 to TRBJ2-7, with D tentatively TRBD1 or TRBD2 (5 bases each). Sequencing was carried out using cultured T cells, either the whole culture or a sorted T cell fraction (not recorded which). Subset reported: Tr1-enriched cell product generated in vitro against host alloantigens. The CDR3 here is CASSPGLPGPYEQYF. The DNA for the CDR3 is TGTGCCAGCTCTCCGGGCCTCCCGGGGCCCTACGAGCAGTACTTC.